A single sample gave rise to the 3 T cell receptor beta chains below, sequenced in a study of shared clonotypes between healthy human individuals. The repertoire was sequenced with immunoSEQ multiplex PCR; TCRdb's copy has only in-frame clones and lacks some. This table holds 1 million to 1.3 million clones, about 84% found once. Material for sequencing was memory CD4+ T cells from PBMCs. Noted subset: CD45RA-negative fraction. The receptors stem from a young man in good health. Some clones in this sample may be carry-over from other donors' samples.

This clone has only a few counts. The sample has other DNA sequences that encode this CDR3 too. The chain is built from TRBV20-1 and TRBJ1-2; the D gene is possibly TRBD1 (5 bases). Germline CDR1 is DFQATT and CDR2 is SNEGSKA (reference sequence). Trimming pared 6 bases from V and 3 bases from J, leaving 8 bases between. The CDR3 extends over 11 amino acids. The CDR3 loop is CSAREDYGYTF. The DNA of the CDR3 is TGCAGTGCCAGGGAGGACTATGGCTACACCTTC.

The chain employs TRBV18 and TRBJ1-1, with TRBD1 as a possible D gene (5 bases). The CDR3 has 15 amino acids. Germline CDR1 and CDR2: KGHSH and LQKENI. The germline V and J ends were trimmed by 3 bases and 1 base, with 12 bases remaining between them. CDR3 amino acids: CASSPQITGNTEAFF. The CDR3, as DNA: TGTGCCAGCTCACCGCAGATAACAGGGAACACTGAAGCTTTCTTT.

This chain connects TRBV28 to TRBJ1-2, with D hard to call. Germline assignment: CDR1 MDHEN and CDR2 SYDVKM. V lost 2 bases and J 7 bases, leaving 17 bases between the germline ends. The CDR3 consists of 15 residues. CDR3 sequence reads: CASSLLGVGVVGYTF. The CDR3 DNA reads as TGTGCCAGCAGTTTACTGGGCGTAGGAGTTGTTGGCTACACCTTC.